Each of the 27 T cell receptor beta chains below was sequenced from the same sample in a study of T cells in women clearing cervical HPV infection. Sequenced by immunoSEQ multiplex PCR; TCRdb stores in-frame clones only, minus some. The sample totals about 14,000 clones. What was sequenced was blood buffy coat. These receptors were collected from a woman aged 18-70 years with a cervical HPV16 infection that either progressed to CIN3+ or cleared (not recorded which).

With respect to this clone: At one end the junction does not follow the germline gene, possibly because of a read error. The DNA ends 3 residues before the CDR3 does, and the rest of the CDR3 is filled in from the germline J gene. The gene calls are TRBV11-2 and TRBJ1-4; 8 bases are a match to TRBD1. The CDR3 loop spans 14 amino acids. The germline V gene has CDR1 SGHAT and CDR2 FQNNGV. Here the CDR3 reads CASRETGARETLFF. The DNA read from the CDR3 is TGTGCCAGCAGGGAGACAGGGGCCCGGGAAACA.

As regards this clone: The germline gene is not matched at one end of the junction; a read error may be the cause. The DNA ends 3 residues before the CDR3 does, and the rest of the CDR3 is filled in from the germline J gene. The chain employs TRBV4-2 and TRBJ2-3, with D uncertain. The CDR3 loop spans 16 amino acids. Germline assignment: CDR1 LGHNA and CDR2 YNFKEQ. CDR3 region: CASSQEEASRGDTQYF. The sequenced CDR3 bases are TGCGCCAGCAGCCAAGAAGAAGCAAGCCGTGGAGATACG.

For this clone: The sequence runs out 3 residues before the end of the CDR3; the remainder is reconstructed from the germline J gene. The chain links TRBV6-1 to TRBJ1-2; D might be TRBD1 (5 bases). The CDR3 has 14 amino acids. The germline V gene encodes CDR1 MNHNS and CDR2 SASEGT. This CDR3 reads CASSDLTRVEGYTF. Partial CDR3 DNA: TGTGCCAGCAGTGATTTAACCAGGGTGGAGGGC.

Remarks on this clone: Sequencing ends 3 residues short of the CDR3 end; the germline J gene provides the rest. The chain joins TRBV7-3 to TRBJ1-2; D is ambiguous. The CDR3 has 13 residues. Germline lookup yields CDR1 SGHTA and CDR2 FQGTGA. CDR3: CASSLRNTDTYTF. The DNA read from the CDR3 is TGTGCCAGCAGCTTACGTAACACAGATACC.

Regarding this clone: The DNA ends 3 residues before the CDR3 does, and the rest of the CDR3 is filled in from the germline J gene. The chain employs TRBV5-6 and TRBJ2-7, with D maybe TRBD2 (6 bases). V dropped 3 bases and J dropped 2 bases, with 12 bases sitting between them. The CDR3 spans 14 residues. Germline lookup yields CDR1 SGHDT and CDR2 YYEEEE. CDR3 sequence: CASSYRLVPYEQYF. The sequenced CDR3 bases are TGTGCCAGCAGCTATAGACTAGTACCCTACGAG.

With regard to this clone: The read falls 3 residues short of the CDR3 end, and the missing part is taken from the germline J gene. This sequence joins TRBV20-1 and TRBJ2-7; 9 nucleotides align to TRBD1. This CDR3 has 15 residues. With V trimmed by 3 bases and J by 4 bases, 10 bases remained unmatched. The V gene's germline CDR1 is DFQATT and CDR2 SNEGSKA (reference sequence). CDR3 loop: CSASKAGQGTYEQYF. Partial CDR3 DNA: TGCAGTGCTAGCAAAGCTGGACAGGGGACTTACGAG.

On this clone: The CDR3 extends 3 residues past the end of the read, so its final part is completed from the germline J gene. The genes are TRBV7-6 and TRBJ1-4; 9 nucleotides match TRBD1. Germline CDR1 is SGHVS and CDR2 is FNYEAQ. This CDR3 region has 14 residues. Losses at the gene ends were 6 bases for V and 8 bases for J; bases not matched to a gene: 7. This CDR3 reads CASSEDRGGEKLFF. Incomplete CDR3 DNA: TGTGCCAGCAGTGAGGACAGGGGCGGGGAAAAA.

To note about this clone: The observed sequence ends 3 residues before the CDR3 terminus, with the missing tail filled in from the germline J gene. Other DNA sequences in the sample encode the same CDR3. The chain recombines TRBV2 with TRBJ1-1; TRBD1 might be the D (6 bases). Germline assignment: CDR1 SNHLY and CDR2 FYNNEI. The CDR3 sequence is 16 residues long. The V and J ends lost 5 bases and 1 base respectively, with 17 bases between them. Here the CDR3 reads CASSPTPGQQNTEAFF. The part of the CDR3 DNA that was read is TGTGCCAGCAGTCCTACCCCGGGACAACAGAACACTGAA. Supplemented by reference TRBV2 and TRBJ1-1, the full variable domain reads EPEVTQTPSHQVTQMGQEVILRCVPISNHLYFYWYRQILGQKVEFLVSFYNNEISEKSEIFDDQFSVERPDGSNFTLKIRSTKLEDSAMYFCASSPTPGQQNTEAFFGQGTRLTVV.

To note about this clone: Coverage ceases 3 residues before the CDR3 finishes, and the germline J gene fills in the end. The chain links TRBV28 to TRBJ2-3, with D tentatively TRBD1 (6 bases). Germline V gene sequence: CDR1 MDHEN, CDR2 SYDVKM. V lost 5 bases, J lost 4 bases, and 19 bases lay in between. The CDR3 is made up of 16 amino acids. The chain's CDR3 is CASSTSGRGVADTQYF. Partial CDR3 DNA: TGTGCCAGCAGTACCTCCGGCAGGGGAGTAGCAGATACG.

A remark on this clone: The read ends 3 residues shy of where the CDR3 ends; the end is completed using the germline J gene. The chain links TRBV18 to TRBJ1-5, with 7 bases that match TRBD1. The germline V gene encodes CDR1 KGHSH and CDR2 LQKENI. The ends lost 2 bases at V and 5 bases at J; junction bases unmatched: 9. The CDR3 has 16 amino acids. The part of the CDR3 DNA that was read is TGTGCCAGCTCACCAACCCGAGACAGGGTATATCAGCCC. Translated: CASSPTRDRVYQP. The CDR3 as a whole reads CASSPTRDRVYQPQHF.

Comments on this clone: With the read ending 3 residues before the CDR3 end, the germline J gene is used to fill in that end. The rearrangement joins TRBV19 to TRBJ2-5; D possibly corresponds to TRBD1 (6 bases). Germline CDR1 reads LNHDA; CDR2 reads SQIVND (reference sequence). The CDR3 has 14 amino acids. Trimming pared 5 bases from V and 4 bases from J, leaving 14 bases between. The CDR3 region is CASSARQVPETQYF. The sequenced CDR3 bases are TGTGCCAGTAGTGCTCGACAGGTCCCAGAGACC. The full variable domain, rest sourced from reference TRBV19 and TRBJ2-5, is DGGITQSPKYLFRKEGQNVTLSCEQNLNHDAMYWYRQDPGQGLRLIYYSQIVNDFQKGDIAEGYSVSREKKESFPLTVTSAQKNPTAFYLCASSARQVPETQYFGPGTRLLVL.

Incomplete CDR3 DNA: TGTGCCAGCAGTTACGGTTCTAGCTCATCAGTTACG. It is translated as CASSYGSSSSVT. The CDR3, in full, reads CASSYGSSSSVTQYF. The gene calls are TRBV6-2 or TRBV6-3 and TRBJ2-3, with D tentatively TRBD2 (5 bases). The CDR3 extends 3 residues past the end of the read, so its final part is completed from the germline J gene. The CDR3 contains 15 residues. Trimming shortened V by 2 bases and J by 8 bases, and 17 bases separated the two germline ends. Germline CDR1 and CDR2: MNHEY and SVGEGT.

Notes on this clone: The CDR3 is cut off 3 residues early in the read; its end comes from the germline J gene. The rearrangement links TRBV11-2 to TRBJ2-5; TRBD1 agrees at 7 bases. The germline V gene encodes CDR1 SGHAT and CDR2 FQNNGV. Trimming took 1 base from V and 5 from J; bases not matched to a gene: 7. The length of the CDR3 is 15 residues. Incomplete CDR3 DNA: TGTGCCAGCAGCTTAGGGTTCGGCAGGGGGGAGACC. This gives the protein CASSLGFGRGET. The full CDR3 reads CASSLGFGRGETQYF.

A note on this clone: The CDR3 end falls 3 residues outside the read, so it is completed with the germline J gene. The chain links TRBV6-2 or TRBV6-3 to TRBJ2-7; perhaps TRBD1 as D (7 bases). V lost 11 bases to trimming and J lost 5 bases, with 19 bases between them. The CDR3 covers 13 residues. The germline gives CDR1 MNHEY, CDR2 SVGEGT. The part of the CDR3 DNA that was read is TGTGCCGCCCGGCAGGGGGGAGTGAACGAG. Protein product: CAARQGGVNE. The CDR3 reads in full as CAARQGGVNEQYF.

As regards this clone: The CDR3 end lies 3 residues beyond the end of the read and is filled in from the germline J gene. The rearrangement links TRBV6-1 to TRBJ1-4; TRBD1 is a possible D gene (6 bases). Germline V CDR1 and CDR2: MNHNS, SASEGT. This CDR3 comprises 15 residues. Trimming took off 0 bases at V and 7 bases at J, with 12 bases between the two ends. CDR3 DNA, as far as it was read: TGTGCCAGCAGTGAAGCAAGGGGGGGCGTTGAAAAA. Its protein is CASSEARGGVEK. The whole CDR3 sequence is CASSEARGGVEKLFF.

Concerning this clone: The read terminates 3 residues before the CDR3 end, so the remaining end is supplied by the germline J gene. The chain links TRBV20-1 to TRBJ2-7; weak D call: TRBD2 (6 bases). This CDR3 has 16 residues. Germline assignment: CDR1 DFQATT and CDR2 SNEGSKA (reference sequence). V lost 1 base to trimming and J lost 0 bases, with 16 bases between them. The CDR3 bases that were read are TGCAGTGCTAGAGTCCTCCCGGGGGAGACCTCCTACGAG. Amino acids: CSARVLPGETSYE. The complete CDR3 reads CSARVLPGETSYEQYF.

Comments on this clone: The CDR3 end falls 3 residues outside the read, so it is completed with the germline J gene. This chain joins TRBV4-2 and TRBJ2-3; D possibly corresponds to TRBD1 (5 bases). The germline CDR1 and CDR2 sequences are LGHNA and YNFKEQ. The CDR3 has 17 residues. The germline V and J ends were trimmed by 4 bases and 6 bases, with 23 bases remaining between them. The CDR3 protein is CASSLPRGFNTRDTQYF. The sequenced CDR3 bases are TGTGCCAGCAGCCTCCCTAGGGGATTTAATACGCGGGATACG.

Regarding this clone: Read coverage stops 3 residues before the CDR3 terminus; the germline J gene supplies the remainder. This rearrangement joins TRBV20-1 to TRBJ1-2, with D uncertain. The germline V gene has CDR1 DFQATT and CDR2 SNEGSKA (reference sequence). The CDR3 is 13 residues long. Trimming shortened V by 0 bases and J by 5 bases, and 10 bases separated the two germline ends. CDR3 DNA, as far as it was read: TGCAGTGCTAGAGACCACAGTCCTTATGGC. Protein product: CSARDHSPYG. The whole CDR3 protein is CSARDHSPYGYTF.

On this clone itself: The read stops 3 residues short of the end of the CDR3; the missing end is completed from the germline J gene. The chain links TRBV6-2 or TRBV6-3 to TRBJ1-2, with TRBD1 matching over 7 bases. The CDR3 totals 13 residues. Germline loops: CDR1 MNHEY, CDR2 SVGEGT. The covered CDR3 bases are TGTGCCAGCAGTTACCCTCGACAGGGAGGC. Its translation: CASSYPRQGG. The CDR3 in full is CASSYPRQGGYTF.

In regard to this clone: Coverage ceases 3 residues before the CDR3 finishes, and the germline J gene fills in the end. The chain uses TRBV6-1 and TRBJ2-3; TRBD1 matches at 7 bases. This CDR3 is built from 14 residues. From germline, CDR1 is MNHNS and CDR2 SASEGT. Trimming took 3 bases from V and 3 from J; bases not matched to a gene: 3. CDR3 DNA (partial): TGTGCCAGCAGTGAGGACAGGTTAACAGATACG. This sequence encodes CASSEDRLTDT. The CDR3 in full is CASSEDRLTDTQYF.

Remarks on this clone: The read ends 3 residues before the CDR3 terminus; that terminus is restored from the germline J gene. This chain uses TRBV7-6 with TRBJ2-7; 12 bases are shared with TRBD2. The CDR3 extends over 16 amino acids. With 6 bases clipped from V and 0 bases from J, the junction kept 6 bases outside the gene matches. The V gene's germline CDR1 is SGHVS and CDR2 FNYEAQ. The DNA read from the CDR3 is TGTGCCAGCAGTTATGGGACTAGCGGGCACTCCTACGAG. This codes for CASSYGTSGHSYE. The full CDR3 protein reads CASSYGTSGHSYEQYF.

Comments on this clone: The sequenced fragment ends 3 residues before the CDR3 boundary, so the rest is inferred from the germline J gene. The rearrangement joins TRBV4-2 to TRBJ2-7, with TRBD1 matching 11 bases. This CDR3 contains 15 residues. Germline V gene data show CDR1 as LGHNA and CDR2 as YNFKEQ. V dropped 2 bases and J dropped 4; count of bases not matched to a gene: 4. The CDR3 DNA, read in part, is TGTGCCAGCAGCCAACGGACAGGGGGCTCGTACGAG. It yields the protein CASSQRTGGSYE. In full, the CDR3 reads CASSQRTGGSYEQYF.

A remark on this clone: The read ends 3 residues shy of where the CDR3 ends; the end is completed using the germline J gene. The chain couples TRBV6-2 or TRBV6-3 to TRBJ2-1, with 8 nucleotides matching TRBD1. The CDR3 extends over 16 amino acids. The V and J ends lost 6 bases and 5 bases, in that order; junction bases with no gene match: 12. Germline lookup yields CDR1 MNHEY and CDR2 SVGEGT. The CDR3 loop is CASSPGTGRLDNEQFF. CDR3 bases read: TGTGCCAGCAGCCCCGGGACAGGACGGTTGGACAATGAG.

CDR3 residues: CASSYQITEAFF. The CDR3 bases that were read are TGTGCCAGCAGTTACCAGATCACTGAA. The chain has TRBV6-2 or TRBV6-3 and TRBJ1-1, with D uncertain. The read terminates 3 residues ahead of where the CDR3 ends, so the germline J gene completes it. The germline gives CDR1 MNHEY, CDR2 SVGEGT. The length of the CDR3 is 12 residues. Trimming stripped 2 bases from V and 4 bases from J, with 5 bases between.

Turning to this clone: The CDR3 extends 3 residues past the end of the read, so its final part is completed from the germline J gene. The chain uses TRBV6-2 or TRBV6-3 and TRBJ2-3; 11 bases agree with TRBD2. In germline, CDR1 is MNHEY, CDR2 SVGEGT. This CDR3 comprises 15 residues. The CDR3 reads CASSYTTSGSETQYF. Incomplete CDR3 DNA: TGTGCCAGCAGTTACACCACTAGCGGGAGCGAGACG.

A word on this clone: Sequencing ends 3 residues short of the CDR3 end; the germline J gene provides the rest. V usage is TRBV12-3 or TRBV12-4 and J usage is TRBJ1-2; TRBD1 is a possible D gene (6 bases). The CDR3 has 12 amino acids. Trimming removed 7 bases at V and 6 bases at J, with 12 bases between. The CDR3 bases that were read are TGTGCCAGCACCCGGGACATCCATGGC. Translated: CASTRDIHG. In full, the CDR3 is CASTRDIHGYTF.

As concerns this clone: The read gets to within 3 residues of the CDR3 end, and the germline J gene fills in the rest. The rearrangement joins TRBV2 to TRBJ2-5; TRBD1 aligns across 10 bases. V dropped 8 bases and J dropped 2; count of bases not matched to a gene: 5. Germline lookup yields CDR1 SNHLY and CDR2 FYNNEI. This CDR3 spans 14 amino acids. CDR3: CASFRDRGQETQYF. The CDR3 bases that were read are TGTGCCAGCTTCCGGGACAGGGGACAAGAGACC.